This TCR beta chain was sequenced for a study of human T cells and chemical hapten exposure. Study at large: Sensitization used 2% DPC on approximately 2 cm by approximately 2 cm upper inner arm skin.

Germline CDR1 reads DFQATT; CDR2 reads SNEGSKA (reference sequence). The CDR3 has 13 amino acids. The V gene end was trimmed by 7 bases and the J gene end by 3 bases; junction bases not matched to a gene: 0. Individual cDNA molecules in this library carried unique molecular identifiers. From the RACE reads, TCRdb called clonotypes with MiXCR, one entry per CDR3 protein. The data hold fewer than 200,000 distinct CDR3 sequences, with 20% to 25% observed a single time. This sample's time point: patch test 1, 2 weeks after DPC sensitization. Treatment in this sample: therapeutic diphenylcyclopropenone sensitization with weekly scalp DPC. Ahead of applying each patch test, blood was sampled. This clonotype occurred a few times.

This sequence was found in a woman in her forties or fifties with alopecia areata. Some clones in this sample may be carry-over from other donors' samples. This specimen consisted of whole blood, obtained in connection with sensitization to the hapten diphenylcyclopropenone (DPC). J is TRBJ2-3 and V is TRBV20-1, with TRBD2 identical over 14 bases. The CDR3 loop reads CSGLAGGTDTQYF. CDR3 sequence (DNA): TGCAGTGGACTAGCGGGAGGGACAGATACGCAGTATTTT.